This TCR beta chain was identified during a study of beta chain features in type 1 diabetes. The sequenced template was cDNA made from the entire isolated RNA. The assay was immunoSEQ multiplex PCR, and TCRdb's table has in-frame clones only and misses some. Among 40,000 or so clones listed, around 50% were seen once. This CDR3 is 14 amino acids long. Per the germline V gene, CDR1 is MDHEN and CDR2 is SYDVKM. The trim removed 5 bases at V and 6 bases at J, leaving 4 bases unmatched. Specimen: Tregs from blood. This receptor was identified in a woman aged 18-29 years in good health. V and J are TRBV28 and TRBJ1-5; 10 bases map to TRBD1. The DNA of the CDR3 is TGTGCCAGCAGTCAGACAGGGGGCGTTCAGCCCCAGCATTTT. Its protein product is CASSQTGGVQPQHF.